This T cell receptor (beta chain) originates from a study of T cell responses to AZD1222 COVID-19 vaccine (dated by TCRdb to the early 2020s). Turning to the overall study: TCR sequencing was performed for about 250 trial participants, of whom roughly 200 were given two doses of AZD1222 and around 25 were given two doses of MenACWY control vaccine. Trial participants were enrolled by age into 18-55, 56-69 and 70-plus year subgroups, with around 140, 26 and 57 TCR-sequenced participants respectively.

Per the publication, the time point label means: about 28 days (+/-7) after the second vaccine dose. AZD1222 recipients given second doses at about 4 weeks or at about 12 weeks were pooled, since spike-specific TCR depth and breadth were not found to differ between the two schedules. Vaccinee samples were obtained from the UK trials COV001 and COV002, which included a single-blind randomized controlled phase 2/3 trial of AZD1222 (ChAdOx1 nCoV-19) in healthy adults. For TCRbeta chain sequencing, PBMC samples were collected from trial participants at day 0 and at day 28 after the second dose. From cysteine to phenylalanine, the CDR3 is 12 amino acids long. The read is trimmed to its CDR3 DNA, 36 bases read in frame from base 1. V lost 4 bases and J lost 7 bases; the stretch between them is 10 bases long. The germline V gene (reference sequence) specifies LNHDA as CDR1 and SQIVND as CDR2. As to this clone: Which antigen it targets is not known. Base quality data are lacking; no much larger clone is found one base away.

Here is what the overall study found, with its caveats: Reportedly, almost half of the unique spike-specific TCRs recognized epitopes lying outside the regions that are mutated in the B.1.351 and B.1.1.7 variants. Participants were mostly white British, with more females than males. The authors suggested clonal diversity may have been underestimated. The 56-69-year group was small, and its depth increase did not reach significance, likely because of low power. Because no day 14 peak-response samples were available, the repertoires could be characterized only after the peak T cell response. After two AZD1222 doses, spike-specific TCR breadth and depth were significantly higher than at day 0 and than in MenACWY recipients. The vaccine-associated CD4 TCRs covered the entire spike protein, and the dominant responses fell in regions 160-218 and 743-854. Only six AZD1222 recipients were SARS-CoV-2 seropositive at baseline, limiting conclusions about previously exposed vaccinees.

The CDR3 regions of human TCRbeta chains were analyzed by immunosequencing. Per the authors' processing: TCRs in the repertoires were compared against a reference library of SARS-CoV-2-specific TCRs that had been generated with the MIRA antigen-specificity platform. Breadth was defined as the fraction of unique TCRs that were SARS-CoV-2-associated. Depth was defined as the fraction of total T cells that were SARS-CoV-2-associated. Each spike-specific TCR was assigned to its reactive spike region and to a CD4 or CD8 class using the MIRA data. Log10-transformed breadth and depth values were compared by one-way ANOVA with Sidak's multiple comparisons tests. Entries here come from immuneACCESS through TCRdb and include only in-frame sequences with V and J called. Some clones fail to appear in such tables; in the studies checked, an unresolved V gene covers under half of the shortfall, and the cause of the remainder is unknown. The DNA gave D and trimming, while V, J and clone size come from that table. This sample comprises 150,000 to 200,000 clones, around 92% of them detected only once. The ten most abundant clones make up 1% to 1.5% of the sample.

This specimen was peripheral blood, taken 28 days after the second AZD1222 dose. This TCR was sampled from an adult who received the AZD1222 COVID-19 vaccine. The rearrangement joined TRBV19 to TRBJ1-1; no D gene call is confident. The CDR3 region reads CASSRAQDEAFF. The sequence in DNA is TGTGCCAGTAGTAGGGCCCAAGATGAAGCTTTCTTT.